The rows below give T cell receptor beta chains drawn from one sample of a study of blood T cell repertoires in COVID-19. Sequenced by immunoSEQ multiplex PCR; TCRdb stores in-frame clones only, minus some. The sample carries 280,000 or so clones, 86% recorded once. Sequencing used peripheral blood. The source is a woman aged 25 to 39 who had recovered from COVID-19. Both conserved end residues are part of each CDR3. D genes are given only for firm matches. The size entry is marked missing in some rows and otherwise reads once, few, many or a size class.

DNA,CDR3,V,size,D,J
TGTGCCATCAGTGAGTCCGGAGGGTTGGGTAACGAGCAGTACTTC,CAISESGGLGNEQYF,TRBV10-3,-,-,TRBJ2-7
TGTGCCAGTAGTATAGAATCAGTTGCAGATACGCAGTATTTT,CASSIESVADTQYF,TRBV19,-,-,TRBJ2-3
TGTGCCAGCAGTTTATATGAGGGAGGGAATCAGCCCCAGCATTTT,CASSLYEGGNQPQHF,TRBV27,-,-,TRBJ1-5
TGTGCCAGCAGTGAGCGGACAGGCAACGTGGCTTTCTTT,CASSERTGNVAFF,TRBV2,-,TRBD1,TRBJ1-1
TGTGCCAGTATCCGACAGGGTCAATCTACCGGGGAGCTGTTTTTT,CASIRQGQSTGELFF,TRBV19,once,TRBD1,TRBJ2-2
TGCAGCGTCAGAACTAGCGGGGGATCCGGGGAGCTGTTTTTT,CSVRTSGGSGELFF,TRBV29-1,-,TRBD2,TRBJ2-2
TGTGCCAGTAGTATCGGGACAGCCCATGGCTACACCTTC,CASSIGTAHGYTF,TRBV19,-,TRBD1,TRBJ1-2
TGTGCCAGCAGTTACTCCGGGGTGCGGTGGGAGCAGTACTTC,CASSYSGVRWEQYF,TRBV6-2/TRBV6-3,-,-,TRBJ2-7
TGTGCCAGCAGCGTATTAGACTCCGAAGACTATGGCTACACCTTC,CASSVLDSEDYGYTF,TRBV9,once,-,TRBJ1-2
TGTGCCAGCAGCTTGGGACAGGGGACGAACTATGGCTACACCTTC,CASSLGQGTNYGYTF,TRBV7-9,-,TRBD1,TRBJ1-2
TGTGCCAGCAGCGGAGGGACAGGGGGTGGCTATGGCTACACCTTC,CASSGGTGGGYGYTF,TRBV7-9,few,TRBD1,TRBJ1-2
TGTGCCAGCCGCGGCCGTTACGACTACAATGAGCAGTTCTTC,CASRGRYDYNEQFF,TRBV4-2,-,-,TRBJ2-1
TGTGCCAGCAGCGCAGTAACAGGGGGAACGGCCCTCTCACCCCTCCACTTT,CASSAVTGGTALSPLHF,TRBV7-2,-,TRBD1,TRBJ1-6
TGCAGTGCTAGCCGCACCGGGGAGCTGTTTTTT,CSASRTGELFF,TRBV20-1,-,-,TRBJ2-2
TGTGCCAGCAGTACGACAGGGGGTGAGCAGTTCTTC,CASSTTGGEQFF,TRBV12-3/TRBV12-4,-,TRBD1,TRBJ2-1
TGTGCCAGCAGCCCACAGGGCTTAGGGGGCTACACCTTC,CASSPQGLGGYTF,TRBV11-1,-,-,TRBJ1-2
TGTGCCAGCAGCCGGACAGGGCTTTTGAGCAATCAGCCCCAGCATTTT,CASSRTGLLSNQPQHF,TRBV5-6,-,TRBD1,TRBJ1-5
TGCAGCGTTGTAATGACAGAGAACACTGAAGCTTTCTTT,CSVVMTENTEAFF,TRBV29-1,-,-,TRBJ1-1
TGCGCCAGCAGCCAAGACAGGGTGGATCGGAATGAGCAGTTCTTC,CASSQDRVDRNEQFF,TRBV4-1,-,-,TRBJ2-1
TGTGCCAGCACTAGCGGCTACGACCCAGATACGCAGTATTTT,CASTSGYDPDTQYF,TRBV27,once,TRBD2,TRBJ2-3
TGTGCCATCAAGCGGGAGGACACCGGGGAGCTGTTTTTT,CAIKREDTGELFF,TRBV10-3,once,TRBD2,TRBJ2-2
TGTGCCAGCAGTTACGGAGGACTAGCGGTGCGCGAGCAGTACTTC,CASSYGGLAVREQYF,TRBV6-5,-,TRBD2,TRBJ2-7
TGTGCCAGCAGTTTCGGTAGGGAGACAGGCGTTCCCTACGAGCAGTACTTC,CASSFGRETGVPYEQYF,TRBV27,-,-,TRBJ2-7
TGCGCCAGCAGTGTTACGGACAGGGGAGATGCTGAAGCTTTCTTT,CASSVTDRGDAEAFF,TRBV10-2,-,TRBD1,TRBJ1-1
TGTGCCTGGAGTTCCCCGGGACAGGGAGCAGATACGCAGTATTTT,CAWSSPGQGADTQYF,TRBV30,-,TRBD1,TRBJ2-3
TGTGCCAGTAAAACGGGGTACAATGAGCAGTTCTTC,CASKTGYNEQFF,TRBV19,-,-,TRBJ2-1
TGTGCCAGCACCCCCGGGGAAGCCCGCACAGATACGCAGTATTTT,CASTPGEARTDTQYF,TRBV7-6,-,-,TRBJ2-3
TGTGCCAGTAGTGCGGGGACCCAGCTCTATGGCTACACCTTC,CASSAGTQLYGYTF,TRBV19,-,-,TRBJ1-2
TGCGCCAGCAGCTTACAGAAATCAACTAATGAAAAACTGTTTTTT,CASSLQKSTNEKLFF,TRBV5-1,-,-,TRBJ1-4
TGTGCCAGCAGTGGAATCAGGGGCTCCCAAGAGACCCAGTACTTC,CASSGIRGSQETQYF,TRBV25-1,-,-,TRBJ2-5
TGCGCCAGCAGCTTAGAGGGGGGGCCGGTGGATACGCAGTATTTT,CASSLEGGPVDTQYF,TRBV5-1,-,-,TRBJ2-3
TGTGCCTGGAGTGGGCGGCGATATGACACCATATATTTT,CAWSGRRYDTIYF,TRBV30,-,-,TRBJ1-3
TGTGCTCCAGGGCAGAATCCATACGAGCAGTACTTC,CAPGQNPYEQYF,TRBV12-5,-,-,TRBJ2-7
TGTGCCAGTAGTATTTTCGGAGGGAACTCCTACGAGCAGTACTTC,CASSIFGGNSYEQYF,TRBV19,-,-,TRBJ2-7
TGTGCCAGTAGTATCCCGGGGATCACTGAAGCTTTCTTT,CASSIPGITEAFF,TRBV19,-,-,TRBJ1-1
TGTGCCAGCAGTTTGCAGGGGGCATACGAGCAGTACTTC,CASSLQGAYEQYF,TRBV12-3/TRBV12-4,-,TRBD1,TRBJ2-7
TGCGCCAGCAGTAGCCTAGCGGGGGGTGAGCAGTTCTTC,CASSSLAGGEQFF,TRBV10-2,-,TRBD2,TRBJ2-1
TGTGCCAGCAGTTTAGACAGGGACTCGTACAATGAGCAGTTCTTC,CASSLDRDSYNEQFF,TRBV27,-,-,TRBJ2-1
TGCGCCAGCAGTGAGACCCCTACAGGGCGCGGCTACACCTTC,CASSETPTGRGYTF,TRBV10-2,-,-,TRBJ1-2
TGTGCCAGCAGCCACCGAGGGGGGGCGGACTATGGCTACACCTTC,CASSHRGGADYGYTF,TRBV7-9,-,-,TRBJ1-2
TGCGCCAGCAGCCAAGACCTTTATCAGCCCCAGCATTTT,CASSQDLYQPQHF,TRBV4-3,-,-,TRBJ1-5
TGCGCCAGCAGCTTGGACCAGGACAGGGCCCCCGGGGAGCTGTTTTTT,CASSLDQDRAPGELFF,TRBV5-1,-,TRBD1,TRBJ2-2